This paragraph covers one T cell receptor (beta chain) sequence. Antigen unknown. Per the germline V gene, CDR1 is SGHVS and CDR2 is FQNEAQ. The V end was cut by 5 bases, the J end by 2 bases, with 17 bases between. This CDR3 is 16 amino acids long. MiXCR, run by TCRdb on the multiplex PCR reads, gives a single entry per CDR3 protein. The sample carries 20,000 to 25,000 distinct CDR3 sequences, about 64% recorded once. This entry comes from a study of breast tumors, draining lymph nodes, adjacent tissues. Broader study findings: Tumor and nontumor repertoires were significantly more similar in luminal-like than in basal-like breast cancer. Tumors had less TCR diversity than lymph nodes, more than nontumor tissue.

The source of this sequence is a female donor with breast cancer. Some clones in this sample may be carry-over from other donors' samples. The V call is TRBV7-8, the J call TRBJ2-3; tentative D call: TRBD1 (5 bases). The sample consisted of tumor-adjacent breast tissue. The CDR3 bases are TGTGCCAGCAGCCACACATCCAGGGTCCTCACAGATACGCAGTATTTT. This translates into CASSHTSRVLTDTQYF.